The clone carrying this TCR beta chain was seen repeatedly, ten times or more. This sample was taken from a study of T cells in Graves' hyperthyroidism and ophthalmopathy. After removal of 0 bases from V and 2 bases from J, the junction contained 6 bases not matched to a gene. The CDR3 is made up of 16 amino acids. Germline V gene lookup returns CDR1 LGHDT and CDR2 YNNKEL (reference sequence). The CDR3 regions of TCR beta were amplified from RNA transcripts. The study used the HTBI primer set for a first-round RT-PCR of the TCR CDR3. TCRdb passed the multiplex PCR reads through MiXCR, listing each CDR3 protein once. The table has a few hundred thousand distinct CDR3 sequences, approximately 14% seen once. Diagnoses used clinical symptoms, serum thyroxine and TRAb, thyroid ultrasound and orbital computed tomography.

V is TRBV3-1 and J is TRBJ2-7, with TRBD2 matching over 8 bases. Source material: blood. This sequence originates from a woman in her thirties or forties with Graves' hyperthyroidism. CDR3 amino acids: CASSQDSGGRTYEQYF. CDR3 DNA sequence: TGTGCCAGCAGCCAAGATTCTGGCGGGAGGACCTACGAGCAGTACTTC.